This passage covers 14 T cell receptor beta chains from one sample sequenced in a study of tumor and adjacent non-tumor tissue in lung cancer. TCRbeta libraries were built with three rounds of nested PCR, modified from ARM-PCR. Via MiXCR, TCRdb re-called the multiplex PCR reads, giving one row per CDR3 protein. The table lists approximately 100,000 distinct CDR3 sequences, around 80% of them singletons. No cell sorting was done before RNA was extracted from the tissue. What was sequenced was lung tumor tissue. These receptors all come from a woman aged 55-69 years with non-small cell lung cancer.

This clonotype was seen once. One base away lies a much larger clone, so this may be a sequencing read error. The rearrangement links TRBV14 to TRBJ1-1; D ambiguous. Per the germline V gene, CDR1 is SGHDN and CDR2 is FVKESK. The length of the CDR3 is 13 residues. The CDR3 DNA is TGTGTCAGCAGCTCCCTCCTGAACACTGAAGCTTTCTTT. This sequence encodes CVSSSLLNTEAFF. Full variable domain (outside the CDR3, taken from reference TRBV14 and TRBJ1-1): EAGVTQFPSHSVIEKGQTVTLRCDPISGHDNLYWYRRVMGKEIKFLLHFVKESKQDESGMPNNRFLAERTGGTYSTLKVQPAELEDSGVYFCVSSSLLNTEAFFGQGTRLTVV.

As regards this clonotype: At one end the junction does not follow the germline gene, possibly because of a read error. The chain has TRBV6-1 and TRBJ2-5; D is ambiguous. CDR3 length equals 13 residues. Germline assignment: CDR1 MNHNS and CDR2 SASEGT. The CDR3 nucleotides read TGTGCCGGCAGTGAGCGCAGGAAAGAGACCCAGTACTTC. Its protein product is CAGSERRKETQYF.

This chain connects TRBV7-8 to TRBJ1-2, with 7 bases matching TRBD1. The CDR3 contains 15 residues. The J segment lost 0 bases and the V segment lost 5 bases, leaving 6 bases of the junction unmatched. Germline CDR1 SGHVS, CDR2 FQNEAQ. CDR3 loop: CASSIGTAANYGYTF. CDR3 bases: TGTGCCAGCAGCATAGGGACAGCGGCTAACTATGGCTACACCTTC.

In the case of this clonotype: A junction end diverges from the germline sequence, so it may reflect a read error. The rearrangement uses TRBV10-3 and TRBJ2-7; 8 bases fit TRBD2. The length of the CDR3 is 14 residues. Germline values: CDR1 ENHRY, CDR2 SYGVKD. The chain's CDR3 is CATAGTRASYEQYF. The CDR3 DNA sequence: TGTGCCACCGCCGGGACTAGAGCCTCCTACGAGCAGTATTTC.

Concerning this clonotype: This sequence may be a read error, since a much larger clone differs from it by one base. The chain's CDR3 is CSVVTEENTGELFF. In nucleotides, the CDR3 is TGCAGCGTTGTTACAGAGGAGAACACCGGGGAGCTGTTTTTT. V usage is TRBV29-1 and J usage is TRBJ2-2; no clear D gene. V lost 4 bases and J 1 base, leaving 10 bases between the germline ends. This CDR3 is built from 14 residues. Germline lookup yields CDR1 SQVTM and CDR2 ANQGSEA.

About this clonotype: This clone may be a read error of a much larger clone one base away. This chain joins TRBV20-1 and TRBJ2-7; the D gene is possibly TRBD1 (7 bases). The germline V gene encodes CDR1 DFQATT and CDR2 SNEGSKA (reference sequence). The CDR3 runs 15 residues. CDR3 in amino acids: CSATPAGQILREEYF. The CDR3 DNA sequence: TGCAGTGCTACTCCCGCGGGACAGATACTTCGCGAGGAGTACTTC.

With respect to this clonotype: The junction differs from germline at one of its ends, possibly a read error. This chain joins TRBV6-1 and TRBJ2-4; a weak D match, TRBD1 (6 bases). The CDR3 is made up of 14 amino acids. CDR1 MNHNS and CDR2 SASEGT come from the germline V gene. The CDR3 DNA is TGTGCCAGCATTGCCCCGGGCCATCGGGACATTCAGTATTTC. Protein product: CASIAPGHRDIQYF.

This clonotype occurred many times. The DNA of the CDR3 is TGCGCCAGCAGCCAACGACAGGATCAGCCCCAGCATTTT. The encoded protein is CASSQRQDQPQHF. This chain joins TRBV4-3 and TRBJ1-5; tentative D call: TRBD1 (6 bases). With 2 bases removed from V and 5 bases from J, the gap between germline ends came to 7 bases. There are 13 residues in the CDR3. Germline-derived CDR1 and CDR2 are LGHNA and YSLEER.

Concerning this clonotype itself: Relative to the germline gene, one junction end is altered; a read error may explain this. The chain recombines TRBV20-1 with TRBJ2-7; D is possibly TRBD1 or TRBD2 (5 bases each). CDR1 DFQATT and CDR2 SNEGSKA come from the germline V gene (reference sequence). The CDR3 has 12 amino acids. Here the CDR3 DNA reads TGCAGTGCTAACGGACAAACGAGGGAGCAATACTTC. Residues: CSANGQTREQYF.

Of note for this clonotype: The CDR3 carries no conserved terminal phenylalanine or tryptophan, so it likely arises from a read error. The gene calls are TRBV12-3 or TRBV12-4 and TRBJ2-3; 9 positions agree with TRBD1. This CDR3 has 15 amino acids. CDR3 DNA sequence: TGTGCCAGCAGTGTGGGACAGGGCAGCACAGATACACAGTATATT. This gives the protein CASSVGQGSTDTQYI.

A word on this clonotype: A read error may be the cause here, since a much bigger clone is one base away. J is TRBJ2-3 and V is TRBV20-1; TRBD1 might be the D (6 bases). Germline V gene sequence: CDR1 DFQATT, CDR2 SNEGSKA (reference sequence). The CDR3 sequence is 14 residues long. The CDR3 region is CSAAAREGVDTLYF. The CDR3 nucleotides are TGCAGTGCCGCTGCTCGTGAGGGGGTGGATACGCTGTATTTT.

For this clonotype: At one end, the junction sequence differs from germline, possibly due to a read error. The CDR3 loop is CASNARGLAGGTNTGALFF. CDR3 sequence (DNA): TGTGCCAGCAACGCTCGGGGACTAGCGGGGGGTACGAACACCGGGGCGCTGTTTTTT. The chain couples TRBV11-3 to TRBJ2-2; 15 bases are a match to TRBD2. This CDR3 comprises 19 residues. Germline assignment: CDR1 SGHNT and CDR2 YENEEA.

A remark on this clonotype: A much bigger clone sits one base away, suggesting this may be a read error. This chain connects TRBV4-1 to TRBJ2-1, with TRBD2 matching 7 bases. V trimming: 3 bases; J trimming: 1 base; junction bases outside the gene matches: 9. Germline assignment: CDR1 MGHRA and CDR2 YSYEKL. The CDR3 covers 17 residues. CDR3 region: CASSHIDMGLSYNEQFF. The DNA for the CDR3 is TGCGCCAGCAGCCACATCGATATGGGACTATCCTACAATGAGCAGTTCTTC.

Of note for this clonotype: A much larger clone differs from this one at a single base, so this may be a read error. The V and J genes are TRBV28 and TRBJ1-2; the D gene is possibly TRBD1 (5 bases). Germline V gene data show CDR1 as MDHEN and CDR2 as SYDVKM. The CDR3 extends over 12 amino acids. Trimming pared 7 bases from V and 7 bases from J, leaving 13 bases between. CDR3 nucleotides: TGTGCCAGCATGACAACCACAGGTGGCTACACCTTC. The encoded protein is CASMTTTGGYTF.